One sample yielded the 29 T cell receptor beta chains listed below, sequenced in a study of blood T cell repertoires in COVID-19. Sequencing was performed with immunoSEQ multiplex PCR; in TCRdb, only in-frame clones are kept and a portion is missing. The table shows 240,000 or so clones, with around 81% occurring only once. The specimen was peripheral blood. These receptors were taken from a woman at least 80 years old with COVID-19, enrolled during active disease.

The gene calls are TRBV20-1 and TRBJ1-5, with 10 positions matching TRBD1. V lost 3 bases to trimming and J lost 2 bases; unmatched junction nucleotides: 16. Germline lookup yields CDR1 DFQATT and CDR2 SNEGSKA (reference sequence). The CDR3 has 19 residues. The CDR3 nucleotides read TGCAGTGCTAGTGGGCGACAGGGGGCGTCCGGACGGGGCAATCAGCCCCAGCATTTT. It is translated as CSASGRQGASGRGNQPQHF.

In its sample, this clone was seen a few times. The chain carries TRBV6-5 and TRBJ1-6, with TRBD1 matching 8 bases. CDR3 length: 15 amino acids. V lost 5 bases, J lost 13 bases, and 13 bases stayed unmatched. Germline V lookup: CDR1 MNHEY, CDR2 SVGAGI. The CDR3 DNA reads TGTGCCAGCAGTCACTATAGACAGGGGAAGAGGCCCCTCCACTTT. The encoded protein is CASSHYRQGKRPLHF.

This chain links TRBV7-2 with TRBJ1-2; TRBD1 agrees at 11 bases. Trimming at V came to 4 bases and at J to 4 bases, leaving 14 bases not matched to a gene. The CDR3 has 18 residues. Per the germline V gene, CDR1 is SGHTA and CDR2 is FQGNSA. The CDR3 region has the DNA TGTGCCAGCAGCTCCGGGACAGGGGGTTTCTCCTACGTCTATGGCTACACCTTC. It encodes CASSSGTGGFSYVYGYTF. Using reference TRBV7-2 and TRBJ1-2 for the parts outside the CDR3, the full variable domain is GAGVSQSPSNKVTEKGKDVELRCDPISGHTALYWYRQSLGQGLEFLIYFQGNSAPDKSGLPSDRFSAERTGGSVSTLTIQRTQQEDSAVYLCASSSGTGGFSYVYGYTFGSGTRLTVV.

V usage is TRBV5-1 and J usage is TRBJ1-2, with D possibly being TRBD1 (5 bases). The CDR3 has 17 amino acids. V was shortened by 4 bases and J by 7 bases, with 26 bases between the two germline ends. Germline V gene data show CDR1 as SGHRS and CDR2 as YFSETQ. CDR3 sequence: CASSPNGGRASRTGYTF. CDR3 sequence (DNA): TGCGCCAGCAGCCCGAATGGCGGCAGGGCCTCGCGTACTGGCTACACCTTC.

The genes are TRBV2 and TRBJ2-1; 7 bases align to TRBD2. The CDR3 spans 14 residues. Germline trimming cut 6 bases from V and 2 bases from J; bases unmatched to any gene: 4. The germline V gene encodes CDR1 SNHLY and CDR2 FYNNEI. The CDR3 here is CASRGGDPYNEQFF. The CDR3 DNA follows: TGTGCCAGCAGGGGGGGGGACCCCTACAATGAGCAGTTCTTC.

This clone was seen a few times. V is TRBV5-8 and J is TRBJ2-6; 7 nucleotides line up with TRBD1. Losses at the gene ends were 4 bases for V and 0 bases for J; bases not matched to a gene: 10. The germline V gene encodes CDR1 SGHTS and CDR2 YDEGEE. This CDR3 region has 18 residues. The CDR3 region has the DNA TGTGCCAGCAGCCATCCCGGGACAGCAGTCTCTGGGGCCAACGTCCTGACTTTC. It codes for CASSHPGTAVSGANVLTF. Complete variable domain (other parts from reference TRBV5-8 and TRBJ2-6): EAGVTQSPTHLIKTRGQQATLRCSPISGHTSVYWYQQALGLGLQFLLWYDEGEERNRGNFPPRFSGRQFPNYSSELNVNALELEDSALYLCASSHPGTAVSGANVLTFGAGSRLTVL.

The rearrangement joins TRBV5-6 to TRBJ2-1, with D perhaps matching TRBD1 (6 bases). Trimming stripped 3 bases from V and 1 base from J, with 20 bases between. Germline CDR1 and CDR2: SGHDT and YYEEEE. There are 18 residues in the CDR3. The CDR3 DNA is TGTGCCAGCAGCTCCGGGACAACTTGGACAGTGTCCTACAATGAGCAGTTCTTC. Its translation is CASSSGTTWTVSYNEQFF.

V usage is TRBV5-8 and J usage is TRBJ2-2, with D possibly TRBD2 on 6 matching bases. V was shortened by 6 bases and J by 4 bases, with 19 bases between the two germline ends. This CDR3 region has 16 residues. The V gene's germline CDR1 is SGHTS and CDR2 YDEGEE. CDR3 nucleotide sequence: TGTGCCAGCATATTCCGATTGATCGGGGGCACCGGGGAGCTGTTTTTT. Translating it yields CASIFRLIGGTGELFF.

Only a few counts were recorded for this clone. Other DNA variants within this sample encode the same CDR3. The chain couples TRBV18 to TRBJ1-4, with 8 bases matching TRBD1. CDR3 length equals 14 residues. The trim removed 3 bases at V and 5 bases at J, leaving 2 bases unmatched. Germline-derived CDR1 and CDR2 are KGHSH and LQKENI. The CDR3 nucleotides are TGTGCCAGCTCACCCGGGACAGGCAATGAAAAACTGTTTTTT. Its translation is CASSPGTGNEKLFF.

The J gene is TRBJ2-2, the V gene TRBV2, with D possibly matching TRBD2 (7 bases). Trimming took off 6 bases at V and 5 bases at J, with 13 bases between the two ends. The CDR3 runs to 14 residues. Germline CDR1 reads SNHLY; CDR2 reads FYNNEI. The CDR3 DNA is TGTGCCAGCAGGGCGGGGGCAGGTACCGGGGAGCTGTTTTTT. Residues: CASRAGAGTGELFF.

This chain links TRBV6-5 with TRBJ2-3, with 10 positions matching TRBD2. V was clipped by 3 bases and J by 11 bases; unmatched bases: 11. CDR1 MNHEY and CDR2 SVGAGI come from the germline V gene. CDR3 length equals 15 residues. The CDR3: CASSYLSGGVIGQYF. The CDR3 nucleotides read TGTGCCAGCAGTTATTTAAGCGGGGGGGTGATAGGGCAGTATTTT.

The chain is built from TRBV30 and TRBJ2-7; 8 bases align to TRBD1. The CDR3 contains 14 residues. With V trimmed by 2 bases and J by 2 bases, 5 bases remained unmatched. Germline loops: CDR1 GTSNPN, CDR2 SVGIG (reference sequence). The CDR3 spells CAWSPGTGTYEQYF. CDR3 in DNA: TGTGCCTGGAGTCCCGGGACAGGCACCTACGAGCAGTACTTC.

The CDR3 bases are TGTGCCAGCAGCTCAATCACAGATACGCAGTATTTT. Protein: CASSSITDTQYF. This chain connects TRBV7-2 to TRBJ2-3; no firm D call. Germline CDR1 and CDR2: SGHTA and FQGNSA. Trimming took 4 bases from V and 2 from J, leaving 4 bases between them. The CDR3 loop spans 12 amino acids.

The chain uses TRBV7-2 and TRBJ1-2, with 9 nucleotides matching TRBD1. The CDR3 is 13 amino acids. In germline, CDR1 is SGHTA, CDR2 FQGNSA. V shed 5 bases, J shed 3 bases, and the junction held 1 base outside the gene matches. The CDR3 loop is CASSRTGDYGYTF. The CDR3 bases are TGTGCCAGCAGCCGGACAGGGGACTATGGCTACACCTTC. The full variable domain, completed using reference TRBV7-2 and TRBJ1-2, is GAGVSQSPSNKVTEKGKDVELRCDPISGHTALYWYRQSLGQGLEFLIYFQGNSAPDKSGLPSDRFSAERTGGSVSTLTIQRTQQEDSAVYLCASSRTGDYGYTFGSGTRLTVV.

The rearrangement joins TRBV5-6 to TRBJ2-2, with a tentative D call TRBD1 (6 bases). The CDR3 contains 16 residues. Germline assignment: CDR1 SGHDT and CDR2 YYEEEE. V was shortened by 0 bases and J by 0 bases, with 9 bases between the two germline ends. CDR3 sequence: CASSLAGAPNTGELFF. Here the CDR3 DNA reads TGTGCCAGCAGCTTGGCAGGGGCACCGAACACCGGGGAGCTGTTTTTT.

The chain couples TRBV5-4 to TRBJ1-1; TRBD1 is a possible D gene (6 bases). The germline gives CDR1 SGHNT, CDR2 YYREEE (reference sequence). The CDR3 has 15 amino acids. The V gene lost 3 bases and the J gene lost 0 bases, with 12 bases spanning the gap. The CDR3 loop is CASSSGGAMNTEAFF. CDR3 sequence (DNA): TGTGCCAGCAGCTCGGGGGGGGCCATGAACACTGAAGCTTTCTTT.

The chain carries TRBV18 and TRBJ1-1, with TRBD1 matching over 10 bases. CDR1 is KGHSH and CDR2 is LQKENI in the germline V gene. The CDR3 runs 12 residues. Trimming removed 5 bases from V and 12 bases from J; junction bases left unmatched: 6. The CDR3 region has the DNA TGTGCCAGCTCAGCCCGACAGGGGGCAACTTTCTTT. Translated: CASSARQGATFF.

The V and J genes are TRBV15 and TRBJ1-1; D unresolved. Deletions cut 5 bases from V and 10 bases from J, with 17 bases between. CDR3 size: 13 residues. Germline-derived CDR1 and CDR2 are LNHNV and YYDKDF (reference sequence). Here the CDR3 DNA reads TGTGCCACCAGCTCCGACTGGTCGGGAGGAGCTTTCTTT. This codes for CATSSDWSGGAFF.

The chain has TRBV5-4 and TRBJ2-1; the match to TRBD2 covers 8 bases. The CDR3 runs to 14 residues. The V gene end was trimmed by 4 bases and the J gene end by 9 bases; junction bases not matched to a gene: 9. Per the germline V gene, CDR1 is SGHNT and CDR2 is YYREEE (reference sequence). CDR3 sequence (DNA): TGTGCCAGCAGCCCGACGGGGGGGCCGTTTGAGCAGTTCTTC. Encoded protein: CASSPTGGPFEQFF.

V gene TRBV6-5 combines with J gene TRBJ2-5; TRBD1 is a possible D gene (5 bases). The germline V gene encodes CDR1 MNHEY and CDR2 SVGAGI. Trimming cost V 6 bases and J 2 bases, with 10 bases left between them. The CDR3 loop spans 13 amino acids. The CDR3 DNA follows: TGTGCCAGCAGCCTGACAGTGCAAGAGACCCAGTACTTC. Translating gives CASSLTVQETQYF.

V gene TRBV6-5 combines with J gene TRBJ1-2, with TRBD1 as a possible D gene (5 bases). V lost 2 bases, J lost 7 bases, and 11 bases lay in between. The CDR3 consists of 13 residues. Germline V gene lookup returns CDR1 MNHEY and CDR2 SVGAGI. This chain's CDR3 is CASSYQDKRGYTF. Written as DNA, the CDR3 is TGTGCCAGCAGTTACCAGGACAAGCGTGGCTACACCTTC.

CDR3 in DNA: TGTGCCAGTAGTTTCGATAGCGGGAGCTCCTACGAGCAGTACTTC. It codes for CASSFDSGSSYEQYF. V usage is TRBV19 and J usage is TRBJ2-7; TRBD2 agrees at 9 bases. The CDR3 loop spans 15 amino acids. V lost 5 bases, J lost 0 bases, and 5 bases stayed unmatched. Per germline, CDR1 LNHDA and CDR2 SQIVND (reference sequence). Drawing the rest from reference TRBV19 and TRBJ2-7, the complete variable domain is DGGITQSPKYLFRKEGQNVTLSCEQNLNHDAMYWYRQDPGQGLRLIYYSQIVNDFQKGDIAEGYSVSREKKESFPLTVTSAQKNPTAFYLCASSFDSGSSYEQYFGPGTRLTVT.

The chain joins TRBV9 to TRBJ1-2; D ambiguous. The CDR3 sequence is 13 residues long. Germline CDR1 reads SGDLS; CDR2 reads YYNGEE. Trimming took 4 bases from V and 6 from J, leaving 13 bases between them. CDR3 coding DNA: TGTGCCAGCAGCCTCCCGGGAAGAGATGGCTACACCTTC. Its translation: CASSLPGRDGYTF. Full variable domain (rest looked up from reference TRBV9 and TRBJ1-2): DSGVTQTPKHLITATGQRVTLRCSPRSGDLSVYWYQQSLDQGLQFLIQYYNGEERAKGNILERFSAQQFPDLHSELNLSSLELGDSALYFCASSLPGRDGYTFGSGTRLTVV.

This clone was seen a handful of times. Here the CDR3 reads CASSMTGASNQPQHF. In nucleotides, the CDR3 is TGCGCCAGCAGCATGACAGGGGCCAGCAATCAGCCCCAGCATTTT. This rearrangement joins TRBV5-1 to TRBJ1-5; 8 bases line up with TRBD1. This CDR3 is built from 15 residues. Germline V CDR1 and CDR2: SGHRS, YFSETQ. V trimming: 4 bases; J trimming: 1 base; junction bases outside the gene matches: 4.

The chain carries TRBV29-1 and TRBJ2-1; D might be TRBD1 (6 bases). There are 16 residues in the CDR3. The germline V and J ends were trimmed by 4 bases and 4 bases, with 20 bases remaining between them. Per germline, CDR1 SQVTM and CDR2 ANQGSEA. For the CDR3, the DNA is TGCAGCGTTGGGGGTGGCCAGGGGAAGGGATACAATGAGCAGTTCTTC. It codes for CSVGGGQGKGYNEQFF.

This clone was detected once. The genes are TRBV10-3 and TRBJ1-1; 8 bases are a match to TRBD1. Germline V gene data show CDR1 as ENHRY and CDR2 as SYGVKD. The CDR3 extends over 14 amino acids. V shed 6 bases and J 2 bases; nucleotides not matched to a gene: 5. The CDR3 DNA is TGTGCCATCAGCCCACAGGGGGTCAACACTGAAGCTTTCTTT. Its protein is CAISPQGVNTEAFF.

The chain joins TRBV30 to TRBJ1-1; D possibly corresponds to TRBD1 (5 bases). Trimming cost V 6 bases and J 5 bases, with 13 bases left between them. The CDR3 runs to 12 residues. Germline lookup yields CDR1 GTSNPN and CDR2 SVGIG (reference sequence). CDR3 DNA sequence: TGTGCCTGCGGGACGGGAGGGACTGAAGCTTTCTTT. Its translation is CACGTGGTEAFF.

The chain combines TRBV5-1 with TRBJ2-1, with D possibly TRBD2 on 5 matching bases. Germline V gene data show CDR1 as SGHRS and CDR2 as YFSETQ. CDR3 size: 15 residues. V was cut by 4 bases and J by 3 bases, with 14 bases left in between. The DNA of the CDR3 is TGCGCCAGCAGCCCAGGAGGAGAGAACTACAATGAGCAGTTCTTC. This codes for CASSPGGENYNEQFF. The full variable domain, its missing parts supplied by reference TRBV5-1 and TRBJ2-1, is KAGVTQTPRYLIKTRGQQVTLSCSPISGHRSVSWYQQTPGQGLQFLFEYFSETQRNKGNFPGRFSGRQFSNSRSEMNVSTLELGDSALYLCASSPGGENYNEQFFGPGTRLTVL.

This clone was seen a few times. CDR3 DNA sequence: TGTGCCAGCAGCCGCACCGGAGGACAGGGGGCGATGGCCGGGGAGCTGTTTTTT. Translation: CASSRTGGQGAMAGELFF. V usage is TRBV7-3 and J usage is TRBJ2-2, with 11 bases that match TRBD1. This CDR3 spans 18 amino acids. Unmatched junction bases numbered 14, after V lost 5 bases and J lost 6 bases. Looked up from germline, CDR1 is SGHTA and CDR2 is FQGTGA.